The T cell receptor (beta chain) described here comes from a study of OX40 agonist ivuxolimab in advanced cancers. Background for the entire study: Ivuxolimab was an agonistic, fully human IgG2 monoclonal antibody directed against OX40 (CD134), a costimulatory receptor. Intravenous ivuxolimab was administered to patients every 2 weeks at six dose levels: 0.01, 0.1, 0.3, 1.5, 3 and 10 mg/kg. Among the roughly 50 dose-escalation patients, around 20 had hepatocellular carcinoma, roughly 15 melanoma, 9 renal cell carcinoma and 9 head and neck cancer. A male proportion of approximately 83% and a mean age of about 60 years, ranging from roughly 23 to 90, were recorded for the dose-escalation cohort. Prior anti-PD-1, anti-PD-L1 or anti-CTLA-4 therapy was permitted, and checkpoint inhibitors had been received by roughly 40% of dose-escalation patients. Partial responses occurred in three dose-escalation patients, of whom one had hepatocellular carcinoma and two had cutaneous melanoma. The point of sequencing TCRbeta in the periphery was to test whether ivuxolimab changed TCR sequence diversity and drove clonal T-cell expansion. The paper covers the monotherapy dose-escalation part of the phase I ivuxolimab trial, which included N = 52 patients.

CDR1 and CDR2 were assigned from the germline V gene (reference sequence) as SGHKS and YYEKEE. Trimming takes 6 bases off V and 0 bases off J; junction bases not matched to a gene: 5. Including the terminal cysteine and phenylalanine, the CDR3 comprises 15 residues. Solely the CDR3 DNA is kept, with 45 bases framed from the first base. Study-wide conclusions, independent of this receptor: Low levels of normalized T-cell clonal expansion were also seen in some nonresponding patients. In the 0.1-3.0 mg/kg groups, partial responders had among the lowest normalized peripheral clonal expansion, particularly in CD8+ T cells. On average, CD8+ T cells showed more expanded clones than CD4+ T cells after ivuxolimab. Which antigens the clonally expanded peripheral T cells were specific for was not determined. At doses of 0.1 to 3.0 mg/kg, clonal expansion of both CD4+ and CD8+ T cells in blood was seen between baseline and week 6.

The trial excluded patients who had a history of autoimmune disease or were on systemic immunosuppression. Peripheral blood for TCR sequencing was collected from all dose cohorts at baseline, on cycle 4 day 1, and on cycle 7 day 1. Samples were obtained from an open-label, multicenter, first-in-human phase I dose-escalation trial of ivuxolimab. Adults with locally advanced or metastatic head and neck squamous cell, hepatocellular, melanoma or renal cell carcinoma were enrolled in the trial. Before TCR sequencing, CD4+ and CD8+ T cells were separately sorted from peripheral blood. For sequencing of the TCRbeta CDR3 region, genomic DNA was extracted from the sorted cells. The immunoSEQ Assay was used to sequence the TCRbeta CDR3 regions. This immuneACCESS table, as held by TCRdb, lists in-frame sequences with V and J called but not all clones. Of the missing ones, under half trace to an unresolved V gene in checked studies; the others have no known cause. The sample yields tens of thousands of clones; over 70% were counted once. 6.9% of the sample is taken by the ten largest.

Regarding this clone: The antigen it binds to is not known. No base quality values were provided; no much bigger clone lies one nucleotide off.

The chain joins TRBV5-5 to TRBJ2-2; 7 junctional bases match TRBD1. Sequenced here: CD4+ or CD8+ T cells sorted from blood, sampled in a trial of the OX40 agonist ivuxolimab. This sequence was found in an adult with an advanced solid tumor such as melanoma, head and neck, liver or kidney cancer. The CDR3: CASTLGTANTGELFF. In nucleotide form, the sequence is TGTGCCAGCACCCTCGGGACAGCGAACACCGGGGAGCTGTTTTTT.